The present entry profiles one T cell receptor beta chain with its context. The ends were cut back, 6 bases at V and 0 bases at J, with 12 bases in the middle. Germline CDR1 reads SGHNT; CDR2 reads YYREEE (reference sequence). This CDR3 is 14 amino acids long. The data were obtained in a study of blood T cell repertoires in COVID-19. At the level of the study: Material from acute and convalescent COVID-19 was sourced from the United States, Italy and Spain. The analysed material was cDNA or gDNA that came from T cells, B-cell-depleted T cells, or PBMCs.

In the source study's methods: Amplification from reference gene primers served as the basis for estimated nucleated cell counts. Here immunoSEQ multiplex PCR was the method, and the copy in TCRdb shows in-frame clones only, minus some. V and J calls and clone size come straight from that table; D and trimming were deduced from the DNA. The sample holds over 70,000 clones, roughly 79% seen once. The V call is TRBV5-4, the J call TRBJ1-2, with D unresolved. The sample taken for sequencing was peripheral blood. The TCR was taken from an elderly woman with acute or convalescent COVID-19. The chain's CDR3 is CASTAKSANYGYTF. In nucleotides, the CDR3 is TGTGCCAGCACCGCAAAATCAGCTAACTATGGCTACACCTTC.